In this sample, the clone carrying this T cell receptor beta chain turned up a few times. Its antigen remains unidentified. The data were produced by immunoSEQ multiplex PCR, yet TCRdb's version contains in-frame clones alone and is incomplete. The table includes some 40,000 clones, roughly 76% detected once. These data belong to a study of STAT5B mutations in CD4+ large granular lymphocyte leukemia. Findings of the study overall: Patient CD4-sorted repertoires looked more clonal than healthy CD4+ repertoires, even without putative leukemic clones. Approximately 25% of private leukemic clonotypes occurred rarely in other patients' non-leukemic repertoires.

Between the trimmed V and J ends, which lost 3 bases and 1 base, there was a span of 4 bases. Germline V gives CDR1 SGHRS, CDR2 YFSETQ. The CDR3 is 12 amino acids. The clonotype was recovered from a human donor in good health. The gene calls are TRBV5-1 and TRBJ1-1; D ambiguous. Sequencing was performed on CD4+ T cells from blood buffy coats. CDR3 region: CASSSGNTEAFF. The CDR3 coding sequence is TGCGCCAGCAGCTCGGGGAACACTGAAGCTTTCTTT.